The T cell receptor beta chain under discussion was sequenced for a study of OX40 agonist ivuxolimab in advanced cancers. Background on the study: Given to patients was ivuxolimab, an agonistic anti-OX40 (CD134) antibody.

Profiled with immunoSEQ multiplex PCR; TCRdb holds only in-frame clones, not every one. The data contain 70,000 to 100,000 clones, around 90% of them singletons. The specimen was CD4+ or CD8+ T cells sorted from blood, collected in a trial of the OX40 agonist ivuxolimab. The receptor was isolated from an adult with an advanced solid tumor such as melanoma, head and neck, liver or kidney cancer.

CDR3 loop: CASSFADTQYF. In DNA form, the CDR3 reads TGTGCCAGCAGTTTTGCAGATACGCAGTATTTT. The rearrangement links TRBV28 to TRBJ2-3; unclear D gene. V was pared by 3 bases and J by 4 bases, with 2 bases between. The CDR3 has 11 residues. Germline lookup yields CDR1 MDHEN and CDR2 SYDVKM.